What follows are 31 T cell receptor beta chains derived from one specimen sequenced in a study of T cells in Graves' hyperthyroidism and ophthalmopathy. Amplification of TCR beta CDR3 regions used RNA as the template. With the HTBI primer set, the TCR CDR3 went through a first round of RT-PCR. TCRdb re-called the multiplex PCR reads through MiXCR, storing one row per CDR3 protein. The sample consists of fewer than 650,000 distinct CDR3 sequences, approximately 15% of them appearing once. Sequencing used blood. The source is a woman aged 30 to 39 with Graves' hyperthyroidism that later progressed to Graves' ophthalmopathy.

The rearrangement uses TRBV10-3 and TRBJ2-7; 9 bases match TRBD1. The CDR3 is made up of 16 amino acids. V trimming: 6 bases; J trimming: 1 base; junction bases outside the gene matches: 10. CDR1 is ENHRY and CDR2 is SYGVKD in the germline V gene. The CDR3 nucleotides read TGTGCCATCAGATCCGGGACAGGGCCTCCTTCCTACGAGCAGTACTTC. It encodes CAIRSGTGPPSYEQYF.

This clonotype was seen at least ten times. This sequence joins TRBV27 and TRBJ2-2; D might be TRBD1 (5 bases). V was pared by 6 bases and J by 1 base, with 9 bases between. Germline loops: CDR1 MNHEY, CDR2 SMNVEV (reference sequence). The CDR3 spans 14 residues. The CDR3 here is CASRPTGNTGELFF. In DNA form, the CDR3 reads TGTGCCAGCAGACCTACAGGGAACACCGGGGAGCTGTTTTTT.

This chain joins TRBV12-3 or TRBV12-4 and TRBJ1-1; D perhaps matches TRBD1 (5 bases). V was trimmed by 7 bases and J by 10 bases, leaving 19 bases between them. This CDR3 spans 13 amino acids. CDR3 nucleotides: TGTGCCAGCACAATTCATTCGGAGGGGCGAGCTTTCTTT. Translated: CASTIHSEGRAFF.

This clonotype was detected once. A clone one base away is much larger, so this may be a read error. The rearrangement uses TRBV12-3 or TRBV12-4 and TRBJ2-7; D unclear. V lost 3 bases to trimming and J lost 3 bases, with 6 bases between them. This CDR3 has 12 amino acids. CDR3 in DNA: TGTGCCAGCAGTTTTCACGTCTACGAGCAGTACTTC. Amino acids: CASSFHVYEQYF.

This clonotype occurred many times. For the CDR3, the DNA is TGTGCCAGCAGCTCCTCCGGGACAGGGGGCTACGGCACTGAAGCTTTCTTT. It encodes CASSSSGTGGYGTEAFF. The chain employs TRBV11-3 and TRBJ1-1; 12 bases map to TRBD1. This CDR3 contains 17 residues. Germline V CDR1 and CDR2: SGHNT, YENEEA. With 4 bases clipped from V and 4 bases from J, the junction kept 10 bases outside the gene matches.

Only a few counts were recorded for this clonotype. The rearrangement links TRBV7-2 to TRBJ2-3, with a tentative D call TRBD2 (6 bases). The CDR3 consists of 16 residues. Trimming removed 4 bases at V and 5 bases at J, with 19 bases between. CDR1 is SGHTA, CDR2 FQGNSA, per germline. DNA of the CDR3: TGTGCCAGCAGCTATCGGACTACTATGAGCGGAGATACGCAGTATTTT. Amino acids: CASSYRTTMSGDTQYF.

This clonotype was seen repeatedly, ten times or more. The chain uses TRBV27 and TRBJ2-5; D unclear. The CDR3 is 15 amino acids. Germline CDR1 reads MNHEY; CDR2 reads SMNVEV (reference sequence). V shed 2 bases and J shed 1 base, with 11 bases lying between them. CDR3 sequence (DNA): TGTGCCAGCAGTTTAGTAGCAGGTGGCCAAGAGACCCAGTACTTC. Amino acids: CASSLVAGGQETQYF.

This clonotype appeared many times. The CDR3 nucleotides read TGTGCCAGTCAGAGGGCCCTCCGGGATACGCAGTATTTT. Protein sequence: CASQRALRDTQYF. The chain recombines TRBV19 with TRBJ2-3; D possibly corresponds to TRBD2 (5 bases). The CDR3 length is 13 residues. Germline CDR1 is LNHDA and CDR2 is SQIVND (reference sequence). Trimming took 8 bases from V and 6 from J, leaving 15 bases between them.

On this clonotype itself: A clone one base away is much larger, so this may be a read error. The genes are TRBV20-1 and TRBJ1-5; no firm D call. The length of the CDR3 is 15 residues. The germline V gene has CDR1 DFQATT and CDR2 SNEGSKA (reference sequence). V was cut by 4 bases and J by 4 bases, with 17 bases left in between. In DNA, the CDR3 is TGCAGTGCTATACCGCGACGAATTTTAAATCAGCCCCAGCATTTT. This sequence encodes CSAIPRRILNQPQHF.

CDR3 residues: CASSLIAGSDTQYF. In nucleotides, the CDR3 is TGTGCCAGCAGCCTGATAGCGGGATCAGATACGCAGTATTTT. The rearrangement joins TRBV11-3 to TRBJ2-3; 8 bases map to TRBD2. CDR1 is SGHNT and CDR2 is YENEEA in the germline V gene. The V segment lost 5 bases and the J segment 4 bases; nucleotides outside the gene matches: 5. This CDR3 contains 14 residues.

V is TRBV13 and J is TRBJ1-5; 8 bases are shared with TRBD1. This CDR3 is built from 14 residues. Trimming at V came to 5 bases and at J to 6 bases, leaving 6 bases not matched to a gene. The germline CDR1 and CDR2 sequences are PRHDT and FYEKMQ (reference sequence). CDR3 in amino acids: CASSLQGASQPQHF. The CDR3 nucleotides read TGTGCCAGCAGCCTCCAGGGGGCAAGTCAGCCCCAGCATTTT.

This clonotype was observed many times. V is TRBV28 and J is TRBJ2-7, with 11 bases matching TRBD1. The length of the CDR3 is 14 residues. The J segment lost 5 bases and the V segment lost 6 bases, leaving 6 bases of the junction unmatched. Germline V gene lookup returns CDR1 MDHEN and CDR2 SYDVKM. CDR3 region: CASRLGQGADEQYF. The CDR3 DNA follows: TGTGCCAGCAGATTAGGACAGGGGGCGGACGAGCAGTACTTC.

Ten or more counts support this clonotype. This chain uses TRBV7-2 with TRBJ2-5; D might be TRBD2 (7 bases). The CDR3 consists of 18 residues. V was clipped by 1 base and J by 2 bases, with 20 bases between them. In germline, CDR1 is SGHTA, CDR2 FQGNSA. CDR3 amino acids: CASSLGGWGGRLQETQYF. The CDR3 coding sequence is TGTGCCAGCAGCTTAGGGGGCTGGGGGGGCAGGCTTCAAGAGACCCAGTACTTC.

The V gene is TRBV4-1, the J gene TRBJ2-7; 7 bases agree with TRBD1. Germline-derived CDR1 and CDR2 are MGHRA and YSYEKL. Trimming took 2 bases from V and 6 from J; bases not matched to a gene: 10. This CDR3 has 15 residues. The CDR3 DNA reads as TGCGCCAGCAGCCAAACGCAGGGGGTCCCTTCCGAGCAGTACTTC. Translating it yields CASSQTQGVPSEQYF.

This clonotype was counted at least ten times. This chain connects TRBV20-1 to TRBJ1-3; 9 bases fit TRBD1. CDR1 and CDR2 from the germline V gene are DFQATT and SNEGSKA (reference sequence). Trimming removed 2 bases from V and 2 bases from J; junction bases left unmatched: 4. The CDR3 is 15 residues long. CDR3 region: CSARYDRGAGNTIYF. DNA of the CDR3: TGCAGTGCTAGATACGACAGGGGGGCTGGAAACACCATATATTTT.

This clonotype was seen many times. The chain uses TRBV5-1 and TRBJ2-3; 8 bases are a match to TRBD1. The CDR3 spans 14 residues. Germline V gene sequence: CDR1 SGHRS, CDR2 YFSETQ. V dropped 4 bases and J dropped 6; count of bases not matched to a gene: 7. Here the CDR3 reads CASSTSDRADTQYF. As DNA, the CDR3 is TGCGCCAGCAGCACCTCGGACAGGGCGGATACGCAGTATTTT. The variable domain in full, with the rest retrieved from reference TRBV5-1 and TRBJ2-3, is KAGVTQTPRYLIKTRGQQVTLSCSPISGHRSVSWYQQTPGQGLQFLFEYFSETQRNKGNFPGRFSGRQFSNSRSEMNVSTLELGDSALYLCASSTSDRADTQYFGPGTRLTVL.

This clonotype was observed many times. The V and J genes are TRBV5-1 and TRBJ2-7; a weak D match, TRBD2 (5 bases). The CDR3 is 13 amino acids. With 0 bases removed from V and 6 bases from J, the gap between germline ends came to 10 bases. Germline V gene data show CDR1 as SGHRS and CDR2 as YFSETQ. The CDR3 DNA follows: TGCGCCAGCAGCTTGGACGGAGGTTTCGAGCAGTACTTC. Its translation is CASSLDGGFEQYF.

The table lists this clonotype with many counts. The chain's CDR3 is CASRLLEGGPLDTQYF. In DNA form, the CDR3 reads TGTGCCAGCAGACTTCTAGAGGGAGGGCCTTTAGATACGCAGTATTTT. The chain recombines TRBV12-3 or TRBV12-4 with TRBJ2-3, with TRBD2 identical over 7 bases. This CDR3 comprises 16 residues. Trimming cost V 6 bases and J 5 bases; bases outside gene matches: 14.

This clonotype was observed many times. V usage is TRBV7-2 and J usage is TRBJ1-5; the D gene is possibly TRBD1 (5 bases). The germline gives CDR1 SGHTA, CDR2 FQGNSA. The germline V and J ends were trimmed by 0 bases and 4 bases, with 16 bases remaining between them. There are 17 residues in the CDR3. The DNA for the CDR3 is TGTGCCAGCAGCTTAGCGCGCGACAGACTGGGGAATCAGCCCCAGCATTTT. Its protein is CASSLARDRLGNQPQHF.

This clonotype showed up many times. This chain uses TRBV7-2 with TRBJ2-1, with 11 nucleotides matching TRBD2. The CDR3 extends over 16 amino acids. Germline V gene sequence: CDR1 SGHTA, CDR2 FQGNSA. The ends lost 5 bases at V and 5 bases at J; junction bases unmatched: 8. The CDR3 region has the DNA TGTGCCAGCAGCCGCCGACTAGCGGGGTCCCACAATGAGCAGTTCTTC. Amino acids: CASSRRLAGSHNEQFF. Looking up the rest from reference TRBV7-2 and TRBJ2-1 gives the full variable domain: GAGVSQSPSNKVTEKGKDVELRCDPISGHTALYWYRQSLGQGLEFLIYFQGNSAPDKSGLPSDRFSAERTGGSVSTLTIQRTQQEDSAVYLCASSRRLAGSHNEQFFGPGTRLTVL.

This clonotype has only a few counts. The J gene is TRBJ2-7, the V gene TRBV7-3; no reliable D call. The CDR3 is 15 amino acids. Trimming stripped 2 bases from V and 4 bases from J, with 15 bases between. Germline V gives CDR1 SGHTA, CDR2 FQGTGA. The CDR3 reads CASSLYPQPEYEQYF. The CDR3, as DNA: TGTGCCAGCAGCTTATATCCTCAGCCTGAGTACGAGCAGTACTTC. Supplemented by reference TRBV7-3 and TRBJ2-7, the full variable domain reads GAGVSQTPSNKVTEKGKYVELRCDPISGHTALYWYRQSLGQGPEFLIYFQGTGAADDSGLPNDRFFAVRPEGSVSTLKIQRTERGDSAVYLCASSLYPQPEYEQYFGPGTRLTVT.

This clonotype was detected ten times or more. The chain has TRBV7-2 and TRBJ2-1; 7 bases align to TRBD2. Looked up from germline, CDR1 is SGHTA and CDR2 is FQGNSA. Trimming removed 1 base from V and 10 bases from J; junction bases left unmatched: 7. The length of the CDR3 is 14 residues. The CDR3, as DNA: TGTGCCAGCAGCTTAGATTCTGAGGGACTAGAGCAGTTCTTC. It specifies CASSLDSEGLEQFF.

This clonotype has ten or more counts. This chain connects TRBV12-3 or TRBV12-4 to TRBJ2-1, with D unresolved. The CDR3 extends over 13 amino acids. V lost 7 bases, J lost 0 bases, and 7 bases lay in between. The CDR3 sequence: CASTRTSYNEQFF. The DNA for the CDR3 is TGTGCCAGCACTCGGACCTCCTACAATGAGCAGTTCTTC.

A few counts support this clonotype. The chain joins TRBV20-1 to TRBJ2-7; weak D call: TRBD2 (5 bases). CDR3 length: 13 residues. Germline-derived CDR1 and CDR2 are DFQATT and SNEGSKA (reference sequence). The germline V and J ends were trimmed by 2 bases and 3 bases, with 11 bases remaining between them. CDR3 loop: CSARSPLDYEQYF. CDR3 DNA: TGCAGTGCTAGATCGCCACTAGACTACGAGCAGTACTTC.

This clonotype was observed at least ten times. The CDR3 protein is CAISESRQDGYTF. As DNA, the CDR3 is TGTGCCATCAGTGAGTCGCGGCAGGATGGCTACACCTTC. This sequence joins TRBV10-3 and TRBJ1-2; D remains unclear. Germline CDR1 is ENHRY and CDR2 is SYGVKD. Trimming took 0 bases from V and 6 from J, leaving 8 bases between them. The CDR3 has 13 amino acids.

This clonotype has more than one count but fewer than ten. The chain couples TRBV6-2 or TRBV6-3 to TRBJ2-1, with D perhaps matching TRBD2 (6 bases). Germline assignment: CDR1 MNHEY and CDR2 SVGEGT. The length of the CDR3 is 14 residues. V was trimmed by 7 bases and J by 8 bases, leaving 18 bases between them. The CDR3 spells CASTYAGRSDEQFF. The DNA of the CDR3 is TGTGCCAGCACCTATGCGGGGCGGTCGGATGAGCAGTTCTTC.

On this clonotype itself: A much larger clone lies one base from this, so it may be a read error. The CDR3 region has the DNA TGTGCCAGCAGTTCTGCTCCAGGTGATCCTCCACCCCTCCACTTT. This translates into CASSSAPGDPPPLHF. The chain couples TRBV28 to TRBJ1-6, with D unresolved. This CDR3 spans 15 amino acids. Germline loops: CDR1 MDHEN, CDR2 SYDVKM. V dropped 4 bases and J dropped 11 bases, with 18 bases sitting between them.

This clonotype was counted between two and nine times. V is TRBV27 and J is TRBJ2-3, with a possible D match to TRBD2 (5 bases). V lost 9 bases and J lost 5, with 21 bases in between. The CDR3 is 15 amino acids. Germline CDR1 reads MNHEY; CDR2 reads SMNVEV (reference sequence). The CDR3 nucleotides read TGTGCCAGTCAGCCTAGCCCCGTCGCGGGAGATACGCAGTATTTT. Its protein is CASQPSPVAGDTQYF.

This clonotype was detected ten times or more. The V gene is TRBV19, the J gene TRBJ1-1, with D unclear. The germline gives CDR1 LNHDA, CDR2 SQIVND (reference sequence). This CDR3 is 13 amino acids long. Trimming left V 4 bases short and J 0 bases short, with 6 bases between. Written as DNA, the CDR3 is TGTGCCAGTAGTAAAGCGATGAACACTGAAGCTTTCTTT. Protein: CASSKAMNTEAFF.

This chain links TRBV20-1 with TRBJ1-2; the match to TRBD1 covers 12 bases. Per germline, CDR1 DFQATT and CDR2 SNEGSKA (reference sequence). V was clipped by 5 bases and J by 4 bases; unmatched bases: 8. This CDR3 has 15 residues. The CDR3 loop is CSAEGGTGGPYGYTF. The CDR3 DNA sequence: TGCAGTGCTGAAGGGGGGACAGGGGGCCCCTATGGCTACACCTTC.

This clonotype occurred many times. In DNA form, the CDR3 reads TGTGCCAGCTCACCGACGGGGACAGGGGAAGATACGCAGTATTTT. Protein: CASSPTGTGEDTQYF. The V and J genes are TRBV18 and TRBJ2-3, with 10 nucleotides matching TRBD1. This CDR3 has 15 amino acids. The germline CDR1 and CDR2 sequences are KGHSH and LQKENI. J was trimmed by 5 bases and V by 3 bases; bases with no gene match: 5.